Described below is a single T cell receptor beta chain sequence and its context. Its antigen is still unknown. The repertoire was sequenced with immunoSEQ multiplex PCR; TCRdb's copy has only in-frame clones and lacks some. The sample carries about 150,000 clones, roughly 90% recorded once. The entry originates in a study of T cell responses to AZD1222 COVID-19 vaccine. Findings and limits, study-wide: It should be noted that donors were predominantly white British and more often female, and clonal diversity was possibly underestimated. Repertoire sampling occurred only after the peak T cell response. The breadth and depth of Spike-specific TCRs increased once two AZD1222 doses had been given.

This CDR3 is 9 amino acids long. Deletions cut 5 bases from V and 13 bases from J, with 6 bases between. The V call is TRBV23-1, the J call TRBJ2-4; D is possibly TRBD2 (5 bases). TRBV23-1 is sorted into the ORF group, with uncertain function. The source of this sequence is an adult in good health. This specimen consisted of peripheral blood, obtained on day 0 of AZD1222 vaccination. The CDR3 sequence: CASSSGQYF. The CDR3 bases are TGCGCCAGCAGTTCGGGGCAGTACTTC.